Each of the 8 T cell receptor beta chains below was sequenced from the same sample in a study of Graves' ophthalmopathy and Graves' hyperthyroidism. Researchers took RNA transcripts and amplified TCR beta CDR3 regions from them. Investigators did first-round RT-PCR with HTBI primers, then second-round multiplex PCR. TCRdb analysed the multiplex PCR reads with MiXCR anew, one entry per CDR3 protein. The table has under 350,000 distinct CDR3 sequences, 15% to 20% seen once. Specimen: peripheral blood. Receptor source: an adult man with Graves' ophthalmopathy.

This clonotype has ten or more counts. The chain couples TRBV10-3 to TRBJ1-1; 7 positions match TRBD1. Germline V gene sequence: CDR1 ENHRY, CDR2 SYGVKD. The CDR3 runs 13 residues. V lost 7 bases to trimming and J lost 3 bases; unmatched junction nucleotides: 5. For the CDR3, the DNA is TGTGCCATCACCAGGACAGGAGACACTGAAGCTTTCTTT. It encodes CAITRTGDTEAFF.

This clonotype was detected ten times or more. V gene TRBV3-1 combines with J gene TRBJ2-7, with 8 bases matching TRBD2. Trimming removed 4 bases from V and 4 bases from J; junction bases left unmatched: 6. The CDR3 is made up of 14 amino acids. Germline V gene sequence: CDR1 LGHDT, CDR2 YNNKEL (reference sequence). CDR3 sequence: CASSPTSGGYEQYF. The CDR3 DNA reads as TGTGCCAGCAGCCCCACTAGCGGTGGTTACGAGCAGTACTTC.

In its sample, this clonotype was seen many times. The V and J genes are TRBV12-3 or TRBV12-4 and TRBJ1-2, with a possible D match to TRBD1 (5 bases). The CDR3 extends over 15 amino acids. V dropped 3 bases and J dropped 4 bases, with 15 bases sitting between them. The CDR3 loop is CASSFDRRISYGYTF. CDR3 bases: TGTGCCAGCAGTTTTGACAGAAGAATTAGCTATGGCTACACCTTC.

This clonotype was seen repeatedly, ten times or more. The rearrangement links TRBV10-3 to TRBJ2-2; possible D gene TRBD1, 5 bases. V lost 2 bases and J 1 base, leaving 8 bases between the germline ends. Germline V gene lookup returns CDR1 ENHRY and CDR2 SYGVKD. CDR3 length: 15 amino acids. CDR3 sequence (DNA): TGTGCCATCAGTGAGGGACACCAGAACACCGGGGAGCTGTTTTTT. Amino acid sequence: CAISEGHQNTGELFF.

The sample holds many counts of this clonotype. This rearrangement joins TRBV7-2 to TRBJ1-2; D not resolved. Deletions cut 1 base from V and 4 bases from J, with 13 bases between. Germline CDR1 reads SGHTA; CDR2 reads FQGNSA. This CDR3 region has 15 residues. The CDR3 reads CASSLVAAGSYGYTF. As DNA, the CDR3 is TGTGCCAGCAGCTTAGTGGCAGCTGGATCCTATGGCTACACCTTC.

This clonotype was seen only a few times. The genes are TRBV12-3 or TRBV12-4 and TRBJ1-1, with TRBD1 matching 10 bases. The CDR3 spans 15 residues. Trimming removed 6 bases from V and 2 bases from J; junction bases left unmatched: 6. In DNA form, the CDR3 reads TGTGCCAGCAGGGCCGGGACAGGGGTCAACACTGAAGCTTTCTTT. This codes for CASRAGTGVNTEAFF.

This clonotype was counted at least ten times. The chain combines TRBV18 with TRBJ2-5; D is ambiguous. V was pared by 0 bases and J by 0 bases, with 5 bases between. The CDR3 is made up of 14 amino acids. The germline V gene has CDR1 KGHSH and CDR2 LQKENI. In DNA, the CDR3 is TGTGCCAGCTCACCACCTTCACACCAAGAGACCCAGTACTTC. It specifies CASSPPSHQETQYF.

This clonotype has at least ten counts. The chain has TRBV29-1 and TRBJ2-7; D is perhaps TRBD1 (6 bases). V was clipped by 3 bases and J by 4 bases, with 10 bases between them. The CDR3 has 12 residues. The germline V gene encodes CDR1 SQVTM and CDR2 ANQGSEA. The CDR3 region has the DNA TGCAGCGTTGAGGGGACAAAGTACGAGCAGTACTTC. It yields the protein CSVEGTKYEQYF.